The 20 T cell receptor beta chains given below trace back to one sample, sequenced in a study of vaccination and CD4 T cells after COVID-19. These receptors have no known antigen. The treatment: roughly ten-day PBMC culture with coronavirus spike peptide pools or control peptides (ViraFEST assay). At the Johns Hopkins FTIC core, DNA taken from cultured CD4+ T cells was sequenced by way of the Oncomine TCR Beta short-read assay. One entry per CDR3 protein results from TCRdb running MiXCR on the PCR reads. The sample shows 15,000 to 20,000 distinct CDR3 sequences, over 30% of them seen only once. The specimen sequenced was CD4+ T cells from blood, cultured in vitro. The receptors derive from a human donor who had recovered from COVID-19.

This clonotype is judged medium-sized. The gene calls are TRBV20-1 and TRBJ1-6, with no clear D. This CDR3 is built from 14 residues. Trimming removed 5 bases at V and 4 bases at J, with 12 bases between. CDR1 and CDR2 (germline): DFQATT, SNEGSKA (reference sequence). The CDR3 loop is CSAPDRLYNSPLHF. DNA of the CDR3: TGCAGTGCTCCAGACCGGTTATATAATTCACCCCTCCACTTT.

The chain has TRBV6-2 or TRBV6-3 and TRBJ1-1; D is unclear. The CDR3 has 14 amino acids. Germline V gene lookup returns CDR1 MNHEY and CDR2 SVGEGT. Between the trimmed V and J ends, which lost 2 bases and 0 bases, there was a span of 7 bases. The DNA for the CDR3 is TGTGCCAGCAGTTACCGCAATATGAACACTGAAGCTTTCTTT. This codes for CASSYRNMNTEAFF.

The V call is TRBV11-1, the J call TRBJ2-7; 7 bases line up with TRBD2. This CDR3 has 15 residues. V lost 5 bases and J lost 0; bases outside the gene matches: 7. Germline values: CDR1 SGHAT, CDR2 FQDESV (reference sequence). The CDR3 sequence: CASSQEGGSSYEQYF. For the CDR3, the DNA is TGTGCCAGCAGCCAGGAGGGCGGGAGCTCCTACGAGCAGTACTTC. The full variable domain, completed using reference TRBV11-1 and TRBJ2-7, is EAEVAQSPRYKITEKSQAVAFWCDPISGHATLYWYRQILGQGPELLVQFQDESVVDDSQLPKDRFSAERLKGVDSTLKIQPAELGDSAMYLCASSQEGGSSYEQYFGPGTRLTVT.

This clonotype was seen a handful of times. The V call is TRBV7-9, the J call TRBJ2-1; no clear D. Germline CDR1 SEHNR, CDR2 FQNEAQ (reference sequence). CDR3 length: 13 residues. V shed 3 bases and J shed 7 bases, with 10 bases lying between them. CDR3 in amino acids: CASSFKVLNEQFF. As DNA, the CDR3 is TGTGCCAGCAGCTTCAAAGTGCTGAATGAGCAGTTCTTC.

This clonotype was found a few times. The genes are TRBV6-2 or TRBV6-3 and TRBJ2-2; tentatively, D is TRBD1 (6 bases). CDR1 is MNHEY, CDR2 SVGEGT, per germline. The CDR3 runs to 16 residues. Trimming took 8 bases from V and 0 from J, leaving 16 bases between them. CDR3 bases: TGTGCCAGCTGCAAAGACAGGAGACCGAACACCGGGGAGCTGTTTTTT. Translation gives CASCKDRRPNTGELFF.

V is TRBV6-1 and J is TRBJ2-1; TRBD1 agrees at 7 bases. J was trimmed by 5 bases and V by 4 bases; bases with no gene match: 8. Looked up from germline, CDR1 is MNHNS and CDR2 is SASEGT. This CDR3 comprises 15 residues. CDR3 nucleotides: TGTGCCAGCAGTGGACAGGGAATTAACAACAATGAGCAGTTCTTC. Amino acids: CASSGQGINNNEQFF.

This clonotype showed up just a few times. The chain carries TRBV28 and TRBJ1-2; weak D call: TRBD1 (5 bases). This CDR3 has 12 residues. CDR1 MDHEN and CDR2 SYDVKM come from the germline V gene. The V and J ends lost 6 bases and 4 bases respectively, with 9 bases between them. The CDR3 loop is CASRIDSYGYTF. CDR3 DNA sequence: TGTGCCAGCAGGATCGACAGCTATGGCTACACCTTC.

The CDR3 sequence: CASSQAGSEGVAYEQYF. The CDR3 DNA sequence: TGTGCCAGCAGCCAAGCGGGGTCGGAGGGAGTCGCCTACGAGCAGTACTTC. V and J are TRBV4-2 and TRBJ2-7, with D maybe TRBD2 (6 bases). In germline, CDR1 is LGHNA, CDR2 YNFKEQ. This CDR3 comprises 17 residues. The V and J ends lost 1 base and 2 bases respectively, with 18 bases between them.

The gene calls are TRBV6-2 or TRBV6-3 and TRBJ2-7; D is unresolved. CDR1 is MNHEY, CDR2 SVGEGT, per germline. CDR3 length: 15 residues. Trimming took 0 bases from V and 3 from J, leaving 12 bases between them. CDR3 bases: TGTGCCAGCAGTTACTCGAGCCAGCCGGACTACGAGCAGTACTTC. Amino acids: CASSYSSQPDYEQYF.

The chain joins TRBV5-1 to TRBJ2-3; a possible D gene is TRBD1 (6 bases). This CDR3 is built from 15 residues. V was pared by 0 bases and J by 4 bases, with 12 bases between. Germline lookup yields CDR1 SGHRS and CDR2 YFSETQ. CDR3 amino acids: CASSLGQALADTQYF. The CDR3 DNA follows: TGCGCCAGCAGCTTGGGACAGGCCCTCGCAGATACGCAGTATTTT.

There are a few counts of this clonotype. CDR3 loop: CSAEGGKNTGELFF. CDR3 nucleotides: TGCAGTGCAGAAGGGGGGAAAAACACCGGGGAGCTGTTTTTT. V is TRBV20-1 and J is TRBJ2-2; D might be TRBD1 or TRBD2, each matching 6 bases. The CDR3 spans 14 residues. Per germline, CDR1 DFQATT and CDR2 SNEGSKA (reference sequence). V lost 6 bases and J lost 2, with 13 bases in between.

The sample holds a few counts of this clonotype. The chain is built from TRBV28 and TRBJ1-4; possibly TRBD1 for D (5 bases). The CDR3 sequence is 14 residues long. Germline V lookup: CDR1 MDHEN, CDR2 SYDVKM. V dropped 1 base and J dropped 5 bases, with 8 bases sitting between them. The chain's CDR3 is CASSLLGDNEKLFF. The CDR3, as DNA: TGTGCCAGCAGTTTATTGGGGGACAATGAAAAACTGTTTTTT.

This clonotype was counted a single time. CDR3 sequence reads: CASSRLWISGSFRDTQYF. CDR3 nucleotide sequence: TGTGCCAGCAGTCGCTTATGGATAAGCGGGAGTTTCAGAGATACGCAGTATTTT. The genes are TRBV6-1 and TRBJ2-3; 8 positions match TRBD2. V shed 5 bases, J shed 5 bases, and the junction held 18 bases outside the gene matches. From germline, CDR1 is MNHNS and CDR2 SASEGT. There are 18 residues in the CDR3.

CDR3 loop: CASRAAGDSYNEQFF. CDR3 nucleotide sequence: TGCGCCAGCAGGGCGGCAGGGGACTCCTACAATGAGCAGTTCTTC. The rearrangement joins TRBV5-1 to TRBJ2-1; perhaps TRBD1 as D (6 bases). This CDR3 is built from 15 residues. The V end was cut by 5 bases, the J end by 0 bases, with 12 bases between. Germline CDR1 reads SGHRS; CDR2 reads YFSETQ.

V and J are TRBV28 and TRBJ1-2; D uncertain. V gave up 6 bases and J gave up 8 bases, with 10 bases separating them. Germline V gene sequence: CDR1 MDHEN, CDR2 SYDVKM. This CDR3 comprises 11 residues. CDR3 in amino acids: CASSRTGGYTF. DNA of the CDR3: TGTGCCAGCAGCCGAACCGGGGGCTACACCTTC.

The V call is TRBV21-1, the J call TRBJ1-5; the tabulated D call, TRBD1, remains unverified against the DNA. TRBV21-1 is a known pseudogene. This CDR3 is built from 17 residues. CDR3 sequence (DNA): TGTGCCAGCAGCAAATGGCTAGGGGGCGATAGCAATCAGCCCCAGCATTTT. It specifies CASSKWLGGDSNQPQHF.

The rearrangement links TRBV5-1 to TRBJ2-5, with a possible D match to TRBD2 (7 bases). The CDR3 is 15 amino acids. Germline assignment: CDR1 SGHRS and CDR2 YFSETQ. The V and J ends lost 5 bases and 1 base respectively, with 15 bases between them. As DNA, the CDR3 is TGCGCCAGCAGTCGGGGGGCAGGCAGCCAAGAGACCCAGTACTTC. Translated, it gives CASSRGAGSQETQYF.

The chain carries TRBV19 and TRBJ2-4; possible D gene TRBD1, 6 bases. Germline V gene lookup returns CDR1 LNHDA and CDR2 SQIVND (reference sequence). The CDR3 is 15 residues long. Trimming took 7 bases from V and 1 from J, leaving 14 bases between them. The CDR3: CASNADRSAKNIQYF. The CDR3 coding sequence is TGTGCCAGTAACGCGGACAGATCGGCCAAAAACATTCAGTACTTC. The full variable domain, completed using reference TRBV19 and TRBJ2-4, is DGGITQSPKYLFRKEGQNVTLSCEQNLNHDAMYWYRQDPGQGLRLIYYSQIVNDFQKGDIAEGYSVSREKKESFPLTVTSAQKNPTAFYLCASNADRSAKNIQYFGAGTRLSVL.

V gene TRBV20-1 combines with J gene TRBJ2-3; D is unresolved. Trimming removed 3 bases at V and 0 bases at J, with 7 bases between. The length of the CDR3 is 13 residues. The V gene's germline CDR1 is DFQATT and CDR2 SNEGSKA (reference sequence). CDR3 nucleotide sequence: TGCAGTGCTAGGAATGCTAGCACAGATACGCAGTATTTT. It is translated as CSARNASTDTQYF.

This chain joins TRBV7-8 and TRBJ2-1; D not certain. The germline V gene has CDR1 SGHVS and CDR2 FQNEAQ. V shed 0 bases and J shed 6 bases, with 18 bases lying between them. The CDR3 covers 17 residues. CDR3 nucleotides: TGTGCCAGCAGCTTAGCCTACAAACCCTCTAGAAGCAATGAGCAGTTCTTC. It is translated as CASSLAYKPSRSNEQFF.